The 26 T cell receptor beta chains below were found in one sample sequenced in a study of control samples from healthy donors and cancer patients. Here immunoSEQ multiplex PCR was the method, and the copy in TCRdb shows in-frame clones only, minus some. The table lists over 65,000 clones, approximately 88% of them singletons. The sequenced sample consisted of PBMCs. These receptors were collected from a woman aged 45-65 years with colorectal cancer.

CDR3 loop: CASSERQPRVGETQYF. The CDR3 DNA follows: TGTGCCAGCAGTGAACGGCAACCCCGAGTGGGCGAGACCCAGTACTTC. The rearrangement uses TRBV6-1 and TRBJ2-5; unclear D gene. The germline V and J ends were trimmed by 2 bases and 5 bases, with 18 bases remaining between them. Germline V gene lookup returns CDR1 MNHNS and CDR2 SASEGT. CDR3 size: 16 residues.

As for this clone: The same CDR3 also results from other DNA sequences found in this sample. CDR3 sequence reads: CASSPPTGSYNEQFF. The CDR3 DNA sequence: TGTGCCAGCAGCCCCCCGACAGGGAGCTACAATGAGCAGTTCTTC. V is TRBV6-5 and J is TRBJ2-1, with TRBD1 matching 7 bases. Trimming removed 6 bases from V and 3 bases from J; junction bases left unmatched: 8. Per the germline V gene, CDR1 is MNHEY and CDR2 is SVGAGI. The CDR3 has 15 residues.

As DNA, the CDR3 is TGTGCCAGCAGCGGACAGGGAGGTACAGATACGCAGTATTTT. Translated: CASSGQGGTDTQYF. The gene calls are TRBV2 and TRBJ2-3; 8 bases align to TRBD1. This CDR3 has 14 amino acids. The germline CDR1 and CDR2 sequences are SNHLY and FYNNEI. After removal of 6 bases from V and 3 bases from J, the junction contained 5 bases not matched to a gene.

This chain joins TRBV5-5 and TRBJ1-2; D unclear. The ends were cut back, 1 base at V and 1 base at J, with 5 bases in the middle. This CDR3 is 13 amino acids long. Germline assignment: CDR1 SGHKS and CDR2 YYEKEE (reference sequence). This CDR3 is CASSLLINYGYTF. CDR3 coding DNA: TGTGCCAGCAGCTTGCTCATTAACTATGGCTACACCTTC. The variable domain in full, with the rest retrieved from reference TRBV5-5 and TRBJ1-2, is DAGVTQSPTHLIKTRGQQVTLRCSPISGHKSVSWYQQVLGQGPQFIFQYYEKEERGRGNFPDRFSARQFPNYSSELNVNALLLGDSALYLCASSLLINYGYTFGSGTRLTVV.

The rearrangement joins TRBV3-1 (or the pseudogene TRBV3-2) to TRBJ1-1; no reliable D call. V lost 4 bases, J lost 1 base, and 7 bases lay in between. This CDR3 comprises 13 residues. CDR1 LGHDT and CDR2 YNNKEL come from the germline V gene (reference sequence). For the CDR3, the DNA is TGTGCCAGCAGCCCCAGAGAGAACACTGAAGCTTTCTTT. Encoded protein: CASSPRENTEAFF.

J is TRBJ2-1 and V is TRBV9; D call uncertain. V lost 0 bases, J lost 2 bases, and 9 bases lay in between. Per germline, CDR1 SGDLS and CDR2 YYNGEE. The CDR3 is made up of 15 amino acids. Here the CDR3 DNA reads TGTGCCAGCAGCGTAGGCTGGGGTGCCTACAATGAGCAGTTCTTC. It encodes CASSVGWGAYNEQFF.

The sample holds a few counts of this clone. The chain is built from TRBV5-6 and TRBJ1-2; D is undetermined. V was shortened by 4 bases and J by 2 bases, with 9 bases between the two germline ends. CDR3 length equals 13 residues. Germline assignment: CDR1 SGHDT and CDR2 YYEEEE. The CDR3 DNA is TGTGCCAGCAGCAGACGTATGAACTATGGCTACACCTTC. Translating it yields CASSRRMNYGYTF.

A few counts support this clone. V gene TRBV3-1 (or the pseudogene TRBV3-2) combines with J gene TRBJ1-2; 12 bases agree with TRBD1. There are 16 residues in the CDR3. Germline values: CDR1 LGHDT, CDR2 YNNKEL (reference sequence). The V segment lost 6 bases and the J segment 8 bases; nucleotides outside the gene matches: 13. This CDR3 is CASSYRTGTGGEGYTF. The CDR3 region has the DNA TGTGCCAGCAGTTACCGGACCGGGACAGGGGGCGAGGGCTACACCTTC.

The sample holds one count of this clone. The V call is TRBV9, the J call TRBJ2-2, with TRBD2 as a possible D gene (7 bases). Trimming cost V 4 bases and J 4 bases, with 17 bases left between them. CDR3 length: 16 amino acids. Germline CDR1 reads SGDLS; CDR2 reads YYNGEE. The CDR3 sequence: CASSPRGADGTGELFF. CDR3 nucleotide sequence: TGTGCCAGCAGCCCCCGGGGGGCCGACGGCACCGGGGAGCTGTTTTTT. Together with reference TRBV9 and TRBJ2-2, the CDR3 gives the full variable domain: DSGVTQTPKHLITATGQRVTLRCSPRSGDLSVYWYQQSLDQGLQFLIQYYNGEERAKGNILERFSAQQFPDLHSELNLSSLELGDSALYFCASSPRGADGTGELFFGEGSRLTVL.

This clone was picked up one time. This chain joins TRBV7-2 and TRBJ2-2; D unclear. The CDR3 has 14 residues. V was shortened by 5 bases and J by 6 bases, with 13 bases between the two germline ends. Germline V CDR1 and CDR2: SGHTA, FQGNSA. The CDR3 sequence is CASSPAARSGELFF. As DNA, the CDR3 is TGTGCCAGCAGCCCCGCGGCGCGATCCGGGGAGCTGTTTTTT.

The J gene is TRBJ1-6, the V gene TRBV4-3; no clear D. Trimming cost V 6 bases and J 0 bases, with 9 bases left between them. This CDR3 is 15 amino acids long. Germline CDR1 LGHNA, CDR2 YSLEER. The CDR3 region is CASREMGSYNSPLHF. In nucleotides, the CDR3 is TGCGCCAGCAGAGAAATGGGCTCCTATAATTCACCCCTCCACTTT.

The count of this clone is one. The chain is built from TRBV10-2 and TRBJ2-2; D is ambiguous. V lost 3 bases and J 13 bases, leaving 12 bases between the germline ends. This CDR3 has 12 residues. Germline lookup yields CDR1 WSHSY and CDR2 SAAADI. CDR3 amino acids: CASSEEQSSLFF. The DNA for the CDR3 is TGCGCCAGCAGTGAAGAGCAGTCCTCGCTGTTTTTT.

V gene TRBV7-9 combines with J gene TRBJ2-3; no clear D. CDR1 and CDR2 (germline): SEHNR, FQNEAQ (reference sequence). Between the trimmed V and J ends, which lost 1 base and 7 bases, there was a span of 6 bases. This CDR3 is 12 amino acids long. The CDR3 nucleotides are TGTGCCAGCAGCTTAGAAGGCAATACGCAGTATTTT. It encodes CASSLEGNTQYF.

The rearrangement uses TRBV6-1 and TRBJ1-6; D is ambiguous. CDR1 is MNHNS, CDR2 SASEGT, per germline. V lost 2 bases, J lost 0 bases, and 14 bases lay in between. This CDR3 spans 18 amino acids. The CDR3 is CASSEPLRRSSYNSPLHF. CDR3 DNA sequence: TGTGCCAGCAGTGAACCTCTTCGGAGGAGCTCCTATAATTCACCCCTCCACTTT.

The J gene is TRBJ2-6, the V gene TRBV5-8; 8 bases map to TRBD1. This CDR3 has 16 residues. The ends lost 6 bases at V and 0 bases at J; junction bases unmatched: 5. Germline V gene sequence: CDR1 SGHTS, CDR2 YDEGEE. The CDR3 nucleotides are TGTGCCAGCACGGACAGGGCTGCCTCTGGGGCCAACGTCCTGACTTTC. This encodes CASTDRAASGANVLTF.

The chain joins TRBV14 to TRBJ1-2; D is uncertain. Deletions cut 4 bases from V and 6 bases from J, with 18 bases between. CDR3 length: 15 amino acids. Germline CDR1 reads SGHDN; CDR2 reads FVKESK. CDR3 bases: TGTGCCAGCAGCCGTTCCCAAAAACGAGGGAATGGCTACACCTTC. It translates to CASSRSQKRGNGYTF. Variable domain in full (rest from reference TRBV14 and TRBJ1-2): EAGVTQFPSHSVIEKGQTVTLRCDPISGHDNLYWYRRVMGKEIKFLLHFVKESKQDESGMPNNRFLAERTGGTYSTLKVQPAELEDSGVYFCASSRSQKRGNGYTFGSGTRLTVV.

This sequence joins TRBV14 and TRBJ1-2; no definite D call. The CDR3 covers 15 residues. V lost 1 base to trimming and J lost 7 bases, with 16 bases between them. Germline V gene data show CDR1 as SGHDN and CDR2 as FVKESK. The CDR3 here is CASSQGERAGGGYTF. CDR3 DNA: TGTGCCAGCAGCCAAGGGGAGAGGGCTGGTGGTGGCTACACCTTC.

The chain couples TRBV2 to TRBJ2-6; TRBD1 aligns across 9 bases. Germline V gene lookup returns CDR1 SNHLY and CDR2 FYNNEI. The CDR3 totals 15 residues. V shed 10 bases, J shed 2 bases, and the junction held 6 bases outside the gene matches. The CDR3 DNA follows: TGTGCCACCGGGACAGGGTGGACTGGGGCCAACGTCCTGACTTTC. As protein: CATGTGWTGANVLTF.

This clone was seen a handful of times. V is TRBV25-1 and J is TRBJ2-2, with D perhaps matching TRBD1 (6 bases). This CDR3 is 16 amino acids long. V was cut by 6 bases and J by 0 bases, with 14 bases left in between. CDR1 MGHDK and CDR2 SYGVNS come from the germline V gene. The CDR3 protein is CASRGPQGANTGELFF. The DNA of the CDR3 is TGTGCCAGCAGGGGACCACAGGGTGCGAACACCGGGGAGCTGTTTTTT.

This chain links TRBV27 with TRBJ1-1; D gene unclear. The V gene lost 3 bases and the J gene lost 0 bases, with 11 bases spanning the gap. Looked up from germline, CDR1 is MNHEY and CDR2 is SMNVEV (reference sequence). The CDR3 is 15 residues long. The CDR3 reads CASSFTPRMNTEAFF. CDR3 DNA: TGTGCCAGCAGTTTTACCCCGAGAATGAACACTGAAGCTTTCTTT.

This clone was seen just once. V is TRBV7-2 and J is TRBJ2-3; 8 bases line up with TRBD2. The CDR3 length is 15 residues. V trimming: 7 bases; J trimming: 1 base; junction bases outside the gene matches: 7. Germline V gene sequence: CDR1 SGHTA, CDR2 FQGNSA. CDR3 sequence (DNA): TGTGCCAGCACTCCCGGCGGGGGGCGCACAGATACGCAGTATTTT. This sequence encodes CASTPGGGRTDTQYF.

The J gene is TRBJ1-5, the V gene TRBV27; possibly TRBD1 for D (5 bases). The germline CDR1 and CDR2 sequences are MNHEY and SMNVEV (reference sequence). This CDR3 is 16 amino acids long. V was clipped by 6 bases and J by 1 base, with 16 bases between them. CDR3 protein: CASRLNGGLSNQPQHF. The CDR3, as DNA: TGTGCCAGCAGACTAAACGGGGGTTTAAGCAATCAGCCCCAGCATTTT.

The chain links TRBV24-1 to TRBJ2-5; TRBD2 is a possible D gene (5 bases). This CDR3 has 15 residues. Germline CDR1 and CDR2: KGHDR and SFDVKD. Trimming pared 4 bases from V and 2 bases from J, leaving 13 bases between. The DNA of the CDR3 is TGTGCCACCAGTGAATTGGGAGCAGGACAAGAGACCCAGTACTTC. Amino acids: CATSELGAGQETQYF.

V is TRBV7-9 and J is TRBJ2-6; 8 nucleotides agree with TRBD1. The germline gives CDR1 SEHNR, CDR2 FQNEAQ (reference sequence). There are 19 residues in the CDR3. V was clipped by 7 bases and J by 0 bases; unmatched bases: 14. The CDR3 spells CASISDRGQVFSGANVLTF. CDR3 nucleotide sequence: TGTGCCAGCATCTCAGACCGGGGACAGGTGTTCTCTGGGGCCAACGTCCTGACTTTC.

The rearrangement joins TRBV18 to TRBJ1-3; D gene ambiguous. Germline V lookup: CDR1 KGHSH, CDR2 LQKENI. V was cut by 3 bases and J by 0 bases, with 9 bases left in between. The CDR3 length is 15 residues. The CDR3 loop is CASSPLSDSGNTIYF. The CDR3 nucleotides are TGTGCCAGCTCACCTTTATCTGACTCTGGAAACACCATATATTTT.

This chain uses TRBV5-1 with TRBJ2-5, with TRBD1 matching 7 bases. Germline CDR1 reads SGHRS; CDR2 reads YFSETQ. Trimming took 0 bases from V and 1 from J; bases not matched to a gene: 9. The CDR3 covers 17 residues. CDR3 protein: CASSLAIDRAPQETQYF. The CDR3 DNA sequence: TGCGCCAGCAGCTTGGCTATAGACAGGGCCCCCCAAGAGACCCAGTACTTC.